The 3 T cell receptor beta chains reported below all come from one sample, sequenced in a study of blood T cell repertoires in COVID-19. Method: immunoSEQ multiplex PCR; TCRdb's copy keeps in-frame clones and lacks some. The sample lists under 200,000 clones, approximately 80% occurring once. The sequenced material came from PBMCs or T cells enriched from blood (not recorded which). These receptors came from a woman aged 60 to 75 who had recovered from COVID-19.

CDR3 protein: CASNQRERISTDTQYF. The CDR3 region has the DNA TGTGCCAGCAATCAGAGGGAGCGGATAAGCACAGATACGCAGTATTTT. This chain joins TRBV11-2 and TRBJ2-3; TRBD2 is a possible D gene (5 bases). The germline V and J ends were trimmed by 7 bases and 0 bases, with 17 bases remaining between them. There are 16 residues in the CDR3. Germline V gene data show CDR1 as SGHAT and CDR2 as FQNNGV.

The rearrangement joins TRBV7-9 to TRBJ1-1, with D possibly TRBD1 on 6 matching bases. The length of the CDR3 is 13 residues. Germline assignment: CDR1 SEHNR and CDR2 FQNEAQ (reference sequence). The V end lost 10 bases, the J end lost 0 bases, and 12 bases lay between the germline ends. DNA for the CDR3: TGTGCCAACAAGGACAGCTTGAACACTGAAGCTTTCTTT. Amino acid sequence: CANKDSLNTEAFF.

In nucleotides, the CDR3 is TGTGCCACCAGTGATAATACAGGGACCGAGCAGTACTTC. This encodes CATSDNTGTEQYF. The J gene is TRBJ2-7, the V gene TRBV24-1; possible D gene TRBD1, 6 bases. The germline V gene has CDR1 KGHDR and CDR2 SFDVKD. The V gene lost 3 bases and the J gene lost 6 bases, with 11 bases spanning the gap. The CDR3 runs 13 residues.